This T cell receptor (beta chain) appears in the sequencing data of a study of blood T cell repertoires in COVID-19. Study summary: From the United States, Italy and Spain came samples of acute and convalescent COVID-19. The analysed material was cDNA or gDNA that came from T cells, B-cell-depleted T cells, or PBMCs.

Germline CDR1 SGDLS, CDR2 YYNGEE. Trimming took 2 bases from V and 1 from J, leaving 14 bases between them. The CDR3 spans 16 residues. In the authors' workflow: The authors estimated nucleated cell counts from reference gene primer amplification. Profiling relied on immunoSEQ multiplex PCR, and the TCRdb table lists in-frame clones only, not all of them. V and J calls and clone size follow that table, whereas D and trimming were derived from the DNA. The table has 250,000 or so clones, approximately 90% seen once. Categorization into cohorts depended on clinical history that participants reported. The sequenced sample consisted of PBMCs or T cells enriched from blood (not recorded which). This TCR was sampled from a man aged 40-49 years who had recovered from COVID-19. The chain carries TRBV9 and TRBJ2-3; D might be TRBD2 (6 bases). CDR3: CASSVARDFRTDTQYF. CDR3 in DNA: TGTGCCAGCAGCGTGGCCCGGGACTTTCGCACAGATACGCAGTATTTT.